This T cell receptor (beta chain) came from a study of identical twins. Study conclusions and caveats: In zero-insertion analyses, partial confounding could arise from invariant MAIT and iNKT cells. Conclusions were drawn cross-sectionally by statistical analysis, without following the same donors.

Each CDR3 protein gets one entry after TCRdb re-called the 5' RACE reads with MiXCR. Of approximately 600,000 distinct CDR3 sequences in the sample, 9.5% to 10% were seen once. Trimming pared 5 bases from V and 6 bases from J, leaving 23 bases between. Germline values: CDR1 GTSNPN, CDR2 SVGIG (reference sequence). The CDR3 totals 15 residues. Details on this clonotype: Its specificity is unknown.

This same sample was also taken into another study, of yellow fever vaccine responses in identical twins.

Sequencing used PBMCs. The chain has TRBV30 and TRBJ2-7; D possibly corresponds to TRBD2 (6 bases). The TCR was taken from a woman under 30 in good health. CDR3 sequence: CAWADPGLLPSEQYF. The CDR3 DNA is TGTGCCTGGGCGGACCCGGGACTGCTCCCTTCCGAGCAGTACTTC. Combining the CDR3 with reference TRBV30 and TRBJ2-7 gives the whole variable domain SQTIHQWPATLVQPVGSPLSLECTVEGTSNPNLYWYRQAAGRGLQLLFYSVGIGQISSEVPQNLSASRPQDRQFILSSKKLLLSDSGFYLCAWADPGLLPSEQYFGPGTRLTVT.